The sequence of this T cell receptor beta chain was determined in a study of T cells expressing NK-cell markers. For each CDR3 protein, TCRdb gives one entry from its re-call of the 5' RACE reads, without DNA. In total, the table holds 550,000 to 600,000 distinct CDR3 sequences. The germline gives CDR1 MDHEN, CDR2 SYDVKM. This CDR3 is built from 12 residues. This rearrangement joins TRBV28 to TRBJ2-7; TCRdb reports TRBD2, a call that lacks DNA to check it against. The clonotype comes from a man younger than 35 in good health. The source material was blood T cells: a sorted CD56 or NKG2C T cell subset, CD4+ or CD8+ T cells, or bulk PBMC T cells (not recorded which). Here the CDR3 reads CASSLRQREQYF. Full variable domain (outside the CDR3, taken from reference TRBV28 and TRBJ2-7): DVKVTQSSRYLVKRTGEKVFLECVQDMDHENMFWYRQDPGLGLRLIYFSYDVKMKEKGDIPEGYSVSREKKERFSLILESASTNQTSMYLCASSLRQREQYFGPGTRLTVT.